This note documents a single T cell receptor beta chain sequence. This sample is part of a study of cytomegalovirus exposure and HLA in healthy donors. PCR was performed using 60 Vbeta and 13 Jbeta primers. Profiling relied on immunoSEQ multiplex PCR, and the TCRdb table lists in-frame clones only, not all of them. Here the sample spans approximately 90,000 clones, approximately 81% being singletons. Trimming removed 7 bases from V and 7 bases from J; junction bases left unmatched: 10. The CDR3 has 13 residues. Germline V gives CDR1 WSHSY, CDR2 SAAADI. This clonotype originated in a man aged 40-50 years in good health and CMV-seropositive. Material: PBMCs. V is TRBV10-2 and J is TRBJ2-7, with 7 nucleotides matching TRBD2. CDR3 region: CASKPGLPTEQYF. Written as DNA, the CDR3 is TGCGCCAGCAAGCCGGGACTACCGACGGAGCAGTACTTC.